The clone carrying this T cell receptor (beta chain) was seen repeatedly, ten times or more. The target antigen is unknown. The data originate from a study of early T cells in non-severe SARS-CoV-2 infection. Across the whole study: Sequencing was performed on bulk RNA from unsorted whole blood, leaving chains unpaired. Whole-study findings and limits: Matching against VDJdb likely underestimated virus-specific expansions, favoring anti-spike CD8.

TCRdb analysed the 5' RACE reads with MiXCR anew, one entry per CDR3 protein. The sample consists of tens of thousands of distinct CDR3 sequences, 3.5% to 5% of them appearing once. CDR1 and CDR2 (germline): SQVTM, ANQGSEA. V gave up 0 bases and J gave up 2 bases, with 11 bases separating them. The CDR3 has 15 residues. The J gene is TRBJ2-1, the V gene TRBV29-1; tentatively, D is TRBD1 or TRBD2 (5 bases each). Input material: whole blood. The receptor was derived from an adult who was a healthcare worker with PCR-confirmed SARS-CoV-2 infection or an uninfected control (not recorded which). The CDR3 loop is CSVEDSQGPYNEQFF. CDR3 in DNA: TGCAGCGTTGAAGATAGCCAGGGACCCTACAATGAGCAGTTCTTC.